The T cell receptor beta chain described here comes from a study of CD8+ T cells in alopecia areata. General study findings and limits: TCRs were shared less clearly across patients than in mice, possibly for HLA-related reasons. In scalp and blood during tofacitinib, many expanded lesional clones persisted.

Treatment specified: oral pan-JAK inhibitor, 5-10 mg twice daily. Lesional scalp tissue (obtained by punch biopsy) and peripheral blood were collected from alopecia areata patients. The sequencing template was cDNA reverse transcribed from extracted RNA. Some clones are missing from TCRdb's copy, which holds only in-frame ones; the method was immunoSEQ multiplex PCR. The data show about 180,000 clones, with 51% seen just once and 10% held by the top ten. Germline V gene lookup returns CDR1 GTSNPN and CDR2 SVGIG (reference sequence). The CDR3 length is 16 residues. The junction had 9 bases not matched to a gene; V was cut back by 1 base and J by 4 bases. About this clone itself: Its matching antigen is unknown.

This sample comprised CD8+ T cells sorted from blood, obtained around week 52, from a patient treated with tofacitinib. The chain has TRBV30 and TRBJ2-7, with 11 bases fitting TRBD2. This clonotype originated in a human donor with alopecia areata. DNA of the CDR3: TGTGCCTGGAGTGAGTTAGCGGGGGGGCCGGCATACGAGCAGTACTTC. This sequence encodes CAWSELAGGPAYEQYF.